These T cell receptor beta chains were read from a single sample in a study of response to subunit inactivated influenza vaccine. TCRdb processed the RT-PCR reads anew with MiXCR; each CDR3 protein has one entry. The data contain more than 500,000 distinct CDR3 sequences, about 11% of them singletons. The same sample was also studied in work on T cells expressing NK-cell markers.

This specimen was PBMCs from blood, taken on the day of vaccination. All receptors come from a man aged 45-65 years who received an inactivated influenza vaccine. CDR3s include the opening cysteine and the closing phenylalanine or tryptophan. The order of the fields is V gene, D gene, CDR3 length, J gene, clone size, CDR3 DNA, CDR3 protein. D genes are given only for firm matches. Rows may omit the clone size; those that give it use once, few, many or a size class.

TRBV7-2,TRBD2,16,TRBJ2-4,NA,TGTGCCAGCAGCTTCACTAGCGGGGGGGCCGGGGTCATTCAGTACTTC,CASSFTSGGAGVIQYF
TRBV4-1,NA,15,TRBJ2-1,NA,TGCGCCAGCAGCCAAGCCGGGACGGATTACAATGAGCAGTTCTTC,CASSQAGTDYNEQFF
TRBV5-1,NA,13,TRBJ1-4,NA,TGCGCCAGCAGCTTCAACATTAATGAAAAACTGTTTTTT,CASSFNINEKLFF
TRBV28,NA,14,TRBJ2-1,NA,TGTGCCAGCAGTTTTTCGGGGACCTACAATGAGCAGTTCTTC,CASSFSGTYNEQFF
TRBV12-2,NA,12,TRBJ2-7,NA,TGTGACTGCGGAAGGCTAGCGAACGAGCAGTACTTC,CDCGRLANEQYF
TRBV5-1,TRBD2,11,TRBJ2-7,NA,TGCGCCAGCAGCCCCGGGAGGGGGCAGTACTTC,CASSPGRGQYF
TRBV3-1,TRBD1,14,TRBJ2-5,NA,TGTGCCAGCAGCCAACATGGGACAGAAGAGACCCAGTACTTC,CASSQHGTEETQYF
TRBV5-1,TRBD1,15,TRBJ1-1,few,TGCGCCAGCAGACAGGGGTTTCTGGGGAACACTGAAGCTTTCTTT,CASRQGFLGNTEAFF
TRBV20-1,NA,12,TRBJ2-7,many,TGCAGTGCTACCCCCCAGGGTTCCGAGCAGTACTTC,CSATPQGSEQYF
TRBV7-2,NA,17,TRBJ2-3,few,TGTGCCAGCAGCTTAGGAAAGGCAGGGTGGTACGCAGATACGCAGTATTTT,CASSLGKAGWYADTQYF
TRBV4-1,TRBD1,16,TRBJ2-5,few,TGCGCCAGCAGCCGATCCGGGACAGGGGGACTCCAGACCCAGTACTTC,CASSRSGTGGLQTQYF
TRBV2,NA,13,TRBJ2-4,NA,TGTGCCAGCAGTGACGGACAGAAAAACATTCAGTACTTC,CASSDGQKNIQYF
TRBV4-2,TRBD1,18,TRBJ1-1,NA,TGTGCCAGCAGCCAGCAGAAAGGGACAGGGGGTTCTTACACTGAAGCTTTCTTT,CASSQQKGTGGSYTEAFF
TRBV15,NA,14,TRBJ1-1,few,TGTGCCACCAGCAACGGGGGTATGAACACTGAAGCTTTCTTT,CATSNGGMNTEAFF
TRBV6-5,NA,16,TRBJ2-2,NA,TGTGCCAGCAGTTACGCGTACAATACGAACACCGGGGAGCTGTTTTTT,CASSYAYNTNTGELFF
TRBV2,NA,14,TRBJ2-7,NA,TGTGCCAGCAGTGAATTCGGCACCTACTACGAGCAGTACTTC,CASSEFGTYYEQYF
TRBV4-1,TRBD2,13,TRBJ2-3,few,TGCGCCAGCAGCCAAGAGGGAGGGAGTGCGCAGTATTTT,CASSQEGGSAQYF
TRBV5-1,NA,14,TRBJ1-6,few,TGCGCCAGCAGCCCGTTTGGGGGAGAATCACCCCTCCACTTT,CASSPFGGESPLHF
TRBV20-1,NA,15,TRBJ2-1,many,TGCAGTGCTAGAGCAGTGGGCGTCTCCTACAATGAGCAGTTCTTC,CSARAVGVSYNEQFF
TRBV24-1,TRBD2,16,TRBJ2-1,NA,TGTGCCACCAGTGACTCCGGGACTAGTAGGCGCAATGAGCAGTTCTTC,CATSDSGTSRRNEQFF
TRBV6-5,NA,18,TRBJ1-1,few,TGTGCCAGCAGTTACCTAATTAATATTGGACACGGCAGTCATGAAGCTTTCTTT,CASSYLINIGHGSHEAFF
TRBV5-6,NA,15,TRBJ2-6,few,TGTGCCAGCAGCCCGTGGACAGCTGGGGCCAACGTCCTGACTTTC,CASSPWTAGANVLTF
TRBV20-1,NA,14,TRBJ2-7,NA,TGCAGTGCCGAAGACAGGCTGAACTCCTACGAGCAGTACTTC,CSAEDRLNSYEQYF
TRBV12-3/TRBV12-4,NA,15,TRBJ1-4,few,TGTGCCAGCAGTTTCGGGTCGGGCAGGAATGAAAAACTGTTTTTT,CASSFGSGRNEKLFF